This T cell receptor (beta chain) was identified during a study of shared clonotypes between healthy human individuals. At the level of the study: The cohort had a couple of women and three men, ages 18 to 49.

Study-wide results and caveats: Clonotype sharing across donors was expected to vary with sequencing depth. Larger estimated richness was generally recorded for naive subsets relative to memory subsets.

The naive CD8 fraction comprised CD45RO-negative cells positively selected for CCR7 and excluded terminally differentiated effector memory CD45RA+ cells. An even split of each subset's genomic DNA across several immunoSEQ plates was performed. Produced via immunoSEQ multiplex PCR; TCRdb's table is partial and in-frame only. The repertoire holds over 2 million clones, with about 95% as singletons. CDR3 length equals 15 residues. CDR1 MGHRA and CDR2 YSYEKL come from the germline V gene. In regard to this clone: The antigen is unknown. A junction end diverges from the germline sequence, so it may reflect a read error. Other DNA sequences of this sample code for an identical CDR3.

The chain is built from TRBV4-1 and TRBJ1-2; the D gene is possibly TRBD1 (5 bases). This clonotype originated in a man younger than 30 in good health. Source material: naive CD8+ T cells sorted from blood. Here the CDR3 reads CASSLRVGPDYGYTF. CDR3 coding DNA: TGCGCCAGTAGCCTACGCGTGGGGCCAGACTATGGCTACACCTTC.